These 29 T cell receptor beta chains share one sample of origin, sequenced in a study of vaccination effects on CD4 cells after COVID-19 (dated by TCRdb to 2022 to 2024). Their specific antigens are unknown. Libraries were made using the immunoSEQ multiplex PCR assay. TCRdb mirrors the immuneACCESS table, restricted to in-frame sequences. Some clones are absent from its copies; in checked studies, under half trace to an unresolved V gene, and the reason for the others is unknown. This sample holds about 73,000 clones; roughly 73% were observed only once. Of the sample, about 2.3% is held by the ten largest clones. After roughly 11 days of culture, CD4+ T cells were isolated with the EasySep CD4+ T cell isolation kit. Each participant received two doses of an mRNA SARS-CoV-2 vaccine, either BNT162b2 or mRNA-1273. This specimen was CD4+ T cells from PBMCs cultured without peptide, taken after COVID-19 vaccination. All receptors derive from a human donor who received a COVID-19 vaccine.

V is TRBV18 and J is TRBJ2-2; D might be TRBD1 (6 bases). CDR1 and CDR2 from the germline V gene are KGHSH and LQKENI. The CDR3 sequence is 16 residues long. Trimming stripped 6 bases from V and 6 bases from J, with 20 bases between. The chain's CDR3 is CASSQDSVIDPGELFF. The CDR3 DNA reads TGTGCCAGCTCCCAGGACAGCGTTATCGACCCCGGGGAGCTGTTTTTT.

This rearrangement joins TRBV5-5 to TRBJ2-7, with 7 bases matching TRBD1. The CDR3 spans 13 residues. V gave up 5 bases and J gave up 2 bases; unmatched junction bases: 4. The germline CDR1 and CDR2 sequences are SGHKS and YYEKEE (reference sequence). CDR3 amino acids: CASRLQGPYEQYV. CDR3 nucleotide sequence: TGTGCCAGCAGACTACAGGGGCCCTACGAGCAGTACGTC.

The chain is built from TRBV30 and TRBJ2-5; TRBD1 matches 7 bases. The length of the CDR3 is 14 residues. The germline V gene encodes CDR1 GTSNPN and CDR2 SVGIG (reference sequence). V shed 3 bases and J 5 bases; nucleotides not matched to a gene: 9. The CDR3 bases are TGTGCCTGGAGCGGGACAGTGAGACAGGAGACCCAGTACTTC. Protein: CAWSGTVRQETQYF.

This clone has more than one count but fewer than ten. Here the CDR3 reads CASSPKGTASNTGELFF. In nucleotides, the CDR3 is TGCGCCAGCAGCCCTAAAGGGACAGCCTCGAACACCGGGGAGCTGTTTTTT. This chain links TRBV4-1 with TRBJ2-2; TRBD1 aligns across 7 bases. The ends lost 4 bases at V and 0 bases at J; junction bases unmatched: 8. The CDR3 has 17 residues. Looked up from germline, CDR1 is MGHRA and CDR2 is YSYEKL.

The table lists this clone with a few counts. The V call is TRBV28, the J call TRBJ2-7; 9 nucleotides match TRBD1. After removal of 5 bases from V and 4 bases from J, the junction contained 6 bases not matched to a gene. Germline CDR1 is MDHEN and CDR2 is SYDVKM. The CDR3 has 14 amino acids. The CDR3 DNA is TGTGCCAGCAGTGGGGGGACAGGGCAGTACGAGCAGTACGTC. As protein: CASSGGTGQYEQYV.

The chain links TRBV14 to TRBJ1-6; D is perhaps TRBD1 (5 bases). Germline loops: CDR1 SGHDN, CDR2 FVKESK. This CDR3 spans 17 amino acids. The V end lost 0 bases, the J end lost 2 bases, and 11 bases lay between the germline ends. The CDR3 here is CASSQDGRDPYNSPLHF. DNA for the CDR3: TGTGCCAGCAGCCAAGATGGGCGGGACCCCTATAATTCACCCCTCCACTTT. Full variable domain (missing parts from reference TRBV14 and TRBJ1-6): EAGVTQFPSHSVIEKGQTVTLRCDPISGHDNLYWYRRVMGKEIKFLLHFVKESKQDESGMPNNRFLAERTGGTYSTLKVQPAELEDSGVYFCASSQDGRDPYNSPLHFGNGTRLTVT.

DNA of the CDR3: TGTGCCAGCAGCCAAGCCCCGGGACAGAAGAACTATGGCTACACCTTC. It is translated as CASSQAPGQKNYGYTF. This chain links TRBV3-1 (or the pseudogene TRBV3-2) with TRBJ1-2; 7 bases are a match to TRBD1. Germline-derived CDR1 and CDR2 are LGHDT and YNNKEL (reference sequence). The CDR3 sequence is 16 residues long. V shed 1 base and J 2 bases; nucleotides not matched to a gene: 7.

The chain employs TRBV19 and TRBJ1-1; TRBD1 matches at 7 bases. In germline, CDR1 is LNHDA, CDR2 SQIVND (reference sequence). J was trimmed by 1 base and V by 6 bases; bases with no gene match: 2. The CDR3 runs to 13 residues. This CDR3 reads CASSRQGNTEAFF. The CDR3 DNA is TGTGCCAGTAGCCGACAGGGGAACACTGAAGCTTTCTTT.

The rearrangement joins TRBV9 to TRBJ2-2; 8 positions match TRBD1. Germline assignment: CDR1 SGDLS and CDR2 YYNGEE. This CDR3 contains 16 residues. The ends lost 4 bases at V and 1 base at J; junction bases unmatched: 6. DNA of the CDR3: TGTGCCAGCAGCCCCCGGACAGGGATGAACACCGGGGAGCTGTTTTTT. It is translated as CASSPRTGMNTGELFF.

This clone has a handful of counts. The chain couples TRBV6-4 to TRBJ2-3; no definite D call. This CDR3 is 13 amino acids long. Trimming shortened V by 5 bases and J by 3 bases, and 9 bases separated the two germline ends. CDR1 and CDR2 (germline): MRHNA, SNTAGT. In DNA form, the CDR3 reads TGTGCCAGCAGTCGAGCATGGACAGATACGCAGTATTTT. This translates into CASSRAWTDTQYF.

The sample holds a few counts of this clone. The rearrangement links TRBV18 to TRBJ1-4; D unresolved. CDR1 is KGHSH, CDR2 LQKENI, per germline. Trimming removed 6 bases at V and 1 base at J, with 18 bases between. This CDR3 is built from 17 residues. DNA for the CDR3: TGTGCCAGCTCCCCTTTGTTGTTGACGGAAACTAATGAAAAACTGTTTTTT. As protein: CASSPLLLTETNEKLFF.

The count of this clone is one. The V gene is TRBV6-4, the J gene TRBJ2-3; TRBD1 aligns across 11 bases. Losses at the gene ends were 6 bases for V and 6 bases for J; bases not matched to a gene: 5. CDR1 and CDR2 from the germline V gene are MRHNA and SNTAGT. CDR3 length: 14 amino acids. CDR3 in DNA: TGTGCCAGCAGCGCCGGGACAGGGGGGGATACGCAGTATTTT. Translated: CASSAGTGGDTQYF.

The V call is TRBV5-1, the J call TRBJ2-2; 12 bases match TRBD2. Germline values: CDR1 SGHRS, CDR2 YFSETQ. V was pared by 8 bases and J by 2 bases, with 4 bases of the junction left unmatched. This CDR3 contains 15 residues. CDR3 in DNA: TGCGCCAGTTCGACTAGCGGGGGAAACACCGGGGAGCTGTTTTTT. This codes for CASSTSGGNTGELFF.

The count of this clone is one. V usage is TRBV5-1 and J usage is TRBJ2-3; TRBD1 might be the D (7 bases). Germline values: CDR1 SGHRS, CDR2 YFSETQ. CDR3 size: 14 residues. Trimming removed 4 bases at V and 0 bases at J, with 9 bases between. CDR3 bases: TGCGCCAGCAGCGCGGGACAGAGCACAGATACGCAGTATTTT. Translation: CASSAGQSTDTQYF.

The rearrangement uses TRBV2 and TRBJ1-1, with 9 bases that match TRBD1. Germline V gives CDR1 SNHLY, CDR2 FYNNEI. The CDR3 has 13 residues. The ends lost 1 base at V and 10 bases at J; junction bases unmatched: 4. The chain's CDR3 is CASSEGDRVRAFF. In nucleotides, the CDR3 is TGTGCCAGCAGTGAAGGGGACAGGGTCAGAGCTTTCTTT.

V usage is TRBV7-2 and J usage is TRBJ1-2; D may be TRBD1 (5 bases). Trimming removed 4 bases from V and 2 bases from J, with 5 bases in between. Germline V CDR1 and CDR2: SGHTA, FQGNSA. The CDR3 extends over 12 amino acids. The CDR3 region is CASSSGNYGYTF. The DNA of the CDR3 is TGTGCCAGCAGCTCAGGGAACTATGGCTACACCTTC. Together with reference TRBV7-2 and TRBJ1-2, the CDR3 gives the full variable domain: GAGVSQSPSNKVTEKGKDVELRCDPISGHTALYWYRQSLGQGLEFLIYFQGNSAPDKSGLPSDRFSAERTGGSVSTLTIQRTQQEDSAVYLCASSSGNYGYTFGSGTRLTVV.

This chain connects TRBV15 to TRBJ1-4; D gene uncertain. This CDR3 comprises 19 residues. V lost 2 bases, J lost 6 bases, and 25 bases lay in between. Germline CDR1 LNHNV, CDR2 YYDKDF (reference sequence). CDR3 DNA: TGTGCCACCAGCAGATTTCCCCCCGGGCGAAAACTTGTAGATGAAAAACTGTTTTTT. The encoded protein is CATSRFPPGRKLVDEKLFF.

V is TRBV7-3 and J is TRBJ2-2; 10 bases fit TRBD1. CDR3 length: 19 residues. CDR1 and CDR2 (germline): SGHTA, FQGTGA. J was trimmed by 4 bases and V by 0 bases; bases with no gene match: 11. This CDR3 reads CASSLTYPRGTGATGELFF. CDR3 DNA: TGTGCCAGCAGCTTAACCTACCCCCGTGGGACAGGGGCCACCGGGGAGCTGTTTTTT.

V is TRBV5-6 and J is TRBJ1-4; 7 bases match TRBD1. V gave up 4 bases and J gave up 11 bases; unmatched junction bases: 8. This CDR3 is built from 13 residues. From germline, CDR1 is SGHDT and CDR2 YYEEEE. DNA of the CDR3: TGTGCCAGCAGCCCCGGGACAGTTCGGAAACTGTTTTTT. As protein: CASSPGTVRKLFF.

The V call is TRBV7-2, the J call TRBJ2-2, with TRBD2 as a possible D gene (6 bases). V gave up 2 bases and J gave up 1 base, with 11 bases separating them. Germline V gene lookup returns CDR1 SGHTA and CDR2 FQGNSA. The CDR3 has 16 amino acids. The CDR3 region is CASSLFVGGNTGELFF. CDR3 DNA sequence: TGTGCCAGCAGCTTATTTGTCGGGGGGAACACCGGGGAGCTGTTTTTT.

The chain links TRBV3-1 (or the pseudogene TRBV3-2) to TRBJ2-5; D is perhaps TRBD1 or TRBD2 (5 bases each). The CDR3 length is 15 residues. The germline V and J ends were trimmed by 8 bases and 5 bases, with 21 bases remaining between them. CDR1 and CDR2 (germline): LGHDT, YNNKEL (reference sequence). CDR3 bases: TGTGCCAGCCGGAATTGGGACCGCAGCCGGGAGACCCAGTACTTC. This codes for CASRNWDRSRETQYF.

The gene calls are TRBV6-2 or TRBV6-3 and TRBJ2-7, with D perhaps matching TRBD1 (6 bases). The V gene's germline CDR1 is MNHEY and CDR2 SVGEGT. Trimming stripped 2 bases from V and 1 base from J, with 9 bases between. The CDR3 covers 14 residues. In nucleotides, the CDR3 is TGTGCCAGCAGTTACCTCGGACAGTCCTACGAGCAGTACGTC. It is translated as CASSYLGQSYEQYV.

This clone appeared a few times. The chain recombines TRBV28 with TRBJ1-5; the D gene is possibly TRBD1 (5 bases). V lost 2 bases and J 1 base, leaving 12 bases between the germline ends. Germline lookup yields CDR1 MDHEN and CDR2 SYDVKM. This CDR3 has 16 amino acids. This chain's CDR3 is CASSLGAGASNQPQHF. The CDR3 coding sequence is TGTGCCAGCAGTTTAGGGGCTGGGGCGAGCAATCAGCCCCAGCATTTT.

V usage is TRBV4-1 and J usage is TRBJ2-6; TRBD2 matches 7 bases. V lost 1 base, J lost 0 bases, and 9 bases stayed unmatched. The CDR3 spans 19 residues. From germline, CDR1 is MGHRA and CDR2 YSYEKL. CDR3 sequence reads: CASSQGGGRRLSGANVLTF. The DNA of the CDR3 is TGCGCCAGCAGCCAAGGGGGAGGGCGACGTCTCTCTGGGGCCAACGTCCTGACTTTC.

This clone was observed a few times. The V gene is TRBV4-1, the J gene TRBJ1-5; D call uncertain. Germline-derived CDR1 and CDR2 are MGHRA and YSYEKL. V was cut by 0 bases and J by 6 bases, with 15 bases left in between. This CDR3 is 16 amino acids long. Here the CDR3 DNA reads TGCGCCAGCAGCCAAGATCAGGCCAAGGTCGGTCAGCCCCAGCATTTT. Translated, it gives CASSQDQAKVGQPQHF.

In DNA, the CDR3 is TGCGCCAGCAGTGAGTCCGGCCGCATGAACACTGAAGCTTTCTTT. Its translation is CASSESGRMNTEAFF. The rearrangement links TRBV10-1 to TRBJ1-1; no clear D. Between the trimmed V and J ends, which lost 0 bases and 0 bases, there was a span of 8 bases. The CDR3 is made up of 15 amino acids. In germline, CDR1 is WNHNN, CDR2 SYGVQD (reference sequence).

The V and J genes are TRBV2 and TRBJ2-5; D is uncertain. CDR3 length: 11 amino acids. Germline V CDR1 and CDR2: SNHLY, FYNNEI. V lost 5 bases to trimming and J lost 2 bases, with 3 bases between them. The CDR3 sequence: CASSYQETQYF. Here the CDR3 DNA reads TGTGCCAGCAGTTATCAAGAGACCCAGTACTTC.

Written as DNA, the CDR3 is TGTGCCACCAGCAGAGGGGACAGCTCCTACGAGCAGTACGTC. Translation gives CATSRGDSSYEQYV. J is TRBJ2-7 and V is TRBV15; 7 positions match TRBD1. CDR1 and CDR2 (germline): LNHNV, YYDKDF (reference sequence). The CDR3 spans 14 residues. V trimming: 1 base; J trimming: 0 bases; junction bases outside the gene matches: 0.

The J gene is TRBJ2-2, the V gene TRBV5-1, with 7 bases fitting TRBD1. CDR3 size: 14 residues. Germline CDR1 and CDR2: SGHRS and YFSETQ. J gave up 6 bases and V 8 bases, and 10 bases lay outside the gene matches. The CDR3 coding sequence is TGCGCCAGTAAACAGGGGCAGGGGGCCGGGGAGCTGTTTTTT. It encodes CASKQGQGAGELFF.